The subject of this entry is one T cell receptor (beta chain). The target antigen is unknown. Trimming removed 1 base from V and 4 bases from J, with 9 bases in between. The germline CDR1 and CDR2 sequences are SGHTS and YDEGEE. The CDR3 spans 14 residues. This specimen belongs to a study of CD4+ T cells in melanoma. Broader study findings: Diverse differentiation states were reported for melanoma neoantigen-specific CD4+ T cells. CD8+ T cell, macrophage and B cell function reportedly correlated with neoantigen-specific CD4+ T cells.

Here immunoSEQ multiplex PCR was the method, and the copy in TCRdb shows in-frame clones only, minus some. Here the sample spans more than 9,000 clones, roughly 65% being singletons. The clonotype originates from a human donor with melanoma. The chain combines TRBV5-8 with TRBJ1-5; D not resolved. The sequencing sample was made of cells from a culture (not recorded whether cultured in vitro). In nucleotides, the CDR3 is TGTGCCAGCAGCTTGTATCGGGAAAATCAGCCCCAGCATTTT. Translation gives CASSLYRENQPQHF.